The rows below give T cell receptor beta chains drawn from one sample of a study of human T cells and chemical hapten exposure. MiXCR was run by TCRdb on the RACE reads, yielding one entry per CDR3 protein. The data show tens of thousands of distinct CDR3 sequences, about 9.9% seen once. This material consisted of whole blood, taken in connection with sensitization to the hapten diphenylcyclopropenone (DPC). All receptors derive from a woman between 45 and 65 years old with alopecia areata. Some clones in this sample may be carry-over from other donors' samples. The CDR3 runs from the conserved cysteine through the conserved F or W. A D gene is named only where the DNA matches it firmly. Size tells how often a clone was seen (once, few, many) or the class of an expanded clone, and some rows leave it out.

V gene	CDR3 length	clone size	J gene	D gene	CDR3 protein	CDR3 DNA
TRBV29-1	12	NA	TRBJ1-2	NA	CSVGTANYGYTF	TGCAGCGTTGGGACAGCTAACTATGGCTACACCTTC
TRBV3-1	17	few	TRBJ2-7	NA	CASSHLTQRGRLREQYF	TGTGCCAGCAGCCATCTCACCCAAAGGGGTCGGTTACGCGAGCAGTACTTC
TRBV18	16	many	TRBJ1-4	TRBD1	CASSPPGGTALEKLFF	TGTGCCAGCTCACCACCCGGCGGGACAGCTCTGGAAAAACTGTTTTTT
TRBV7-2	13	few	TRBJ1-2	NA	CASSPDSNYGYTF	TGTGCCAGCAGCCCGGACAGTAACTATGGCTACACCTTC
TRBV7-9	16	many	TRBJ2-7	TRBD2	CASSLTGGGISYEQYF	TGTGCCAGCAGCTTAACTGGCGGGGGGATTTCCTACGAGCAGTACTTC
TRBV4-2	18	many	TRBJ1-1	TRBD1	CASSQDGMGDRGRSEAFF	TGTGCCAGCAGCCAAGATGGAATGGGGGACAGGGGGCGATCTGAAGCTTTCTTT
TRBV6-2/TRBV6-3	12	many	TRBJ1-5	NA	CASSSQDQPQHF	TGTGCCAGCAGTTCCCAGGATCAGCCCCAGCATTTT
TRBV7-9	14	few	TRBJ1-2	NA	CASSLDRTGYGYTF	TGTGCCAGCAGCTTAGACAGGACGGGCTATGGCTACACCTTC
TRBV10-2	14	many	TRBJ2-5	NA	CASSSRVGGETQYF	TGCGCCAGCAGTTCCAGGGTTGGAGGTGAGACCCAGTACTTC
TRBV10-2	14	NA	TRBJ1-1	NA	CASSGWWTNTEAFF	TGCGCCAGCAGTGGGTGGTGGACTAACACTGAAGCTTTCTTT